This T cell receptor (beta chain) was identified in a study of T cell responses to AZD1222 COVID-19 vaccine. In the case of this clone: Its antigen is not known.

TCRdb's copy holds only in-frame clones and misses some; the assay was immunoSEQ multiplex PCR. The sample records approximately 100,000 clones, approximately 91% being singletons. Between the trimmed V and J ends, which lost 3 bases and 6 bases, there was a span of 18 bases. This CDR3 contains 15 residues. CDR1 is DFQATT, CDR2 SNEGSKA, per germline (reference sequence). Points from the study as a whole: In a largely white British group with more females than males, clonal diversity was possibly underestimated. Among AZD1222 vaccinees, only six were seropositive at baseline. Dominant at 160-218 and 743-854, vaccine-associated CD4 TCRs also spanned spike.

The receptor was derived from an adult in good health. Here the sequenced sample was peripheral blood, taken on day 0 of AZD1222 vaccination. The V call is TRBV20-1, the J call TRBJ1-5; D perhaps matches TRBD1 (6 bases). The CDR3 loop reads CSASSGQPRGQPQHF. The CDR3 DNA reads TGCAGTGCTAGTTCCGGACAGCCTAGGGGTCAGCCCCAGCATTTT.